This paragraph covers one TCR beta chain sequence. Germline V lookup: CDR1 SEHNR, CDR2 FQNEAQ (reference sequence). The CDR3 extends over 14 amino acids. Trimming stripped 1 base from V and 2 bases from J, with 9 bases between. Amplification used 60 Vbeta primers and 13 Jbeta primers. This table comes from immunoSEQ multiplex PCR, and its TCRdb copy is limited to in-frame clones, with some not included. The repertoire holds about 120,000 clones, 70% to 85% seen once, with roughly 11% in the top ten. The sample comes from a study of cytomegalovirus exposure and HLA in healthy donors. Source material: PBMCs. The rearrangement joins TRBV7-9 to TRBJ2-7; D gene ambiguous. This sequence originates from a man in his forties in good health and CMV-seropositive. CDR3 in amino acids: CASSLGYRTYEQYF. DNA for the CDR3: TGTGCCAGCAGCTTAGGGTACAGAACCTACGAGCAGTACTTC.